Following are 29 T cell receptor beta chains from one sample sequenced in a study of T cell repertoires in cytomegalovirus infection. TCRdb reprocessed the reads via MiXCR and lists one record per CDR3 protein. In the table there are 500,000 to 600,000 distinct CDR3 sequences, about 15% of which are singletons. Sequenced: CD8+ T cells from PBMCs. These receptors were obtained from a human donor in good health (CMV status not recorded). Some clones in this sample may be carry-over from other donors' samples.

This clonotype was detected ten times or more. For the CDR3, the DNA is TGTGCCAGCAGCTTACGACAGGGATCGTCCGGGGAGCTGTTTTTT. Protein: CASSLRQGSSGELFF. The chain employs TRBV7-3 and TRBJ2-2; the match to TRBD1 covers 7 bases. After removal of 2 bases from V and 6 bases from J, the junction contained 6 bases not matched to a gene. The CDR3 spans 15 residues. CDR1 SGHTA and CDR2 FQGTGA come from the germline V gene.

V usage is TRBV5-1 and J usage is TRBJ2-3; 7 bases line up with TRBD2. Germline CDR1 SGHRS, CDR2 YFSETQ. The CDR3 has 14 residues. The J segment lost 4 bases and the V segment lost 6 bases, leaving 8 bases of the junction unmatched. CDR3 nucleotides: TGCGCCAGCACCCAGCGGGGTTCCTCAGATACGCAGTATTTT. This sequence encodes CASTQRGSSDTQYF.

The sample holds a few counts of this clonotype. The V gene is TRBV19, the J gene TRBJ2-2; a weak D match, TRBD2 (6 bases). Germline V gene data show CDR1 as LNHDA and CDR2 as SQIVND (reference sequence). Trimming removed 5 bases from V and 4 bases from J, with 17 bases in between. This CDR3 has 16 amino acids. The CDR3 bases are TGTGCCAGTAGTCCAGGACTACCCGGCGCCACCGGGGAGCTGTTTTTT. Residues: CASSPGLPGATGELFF.

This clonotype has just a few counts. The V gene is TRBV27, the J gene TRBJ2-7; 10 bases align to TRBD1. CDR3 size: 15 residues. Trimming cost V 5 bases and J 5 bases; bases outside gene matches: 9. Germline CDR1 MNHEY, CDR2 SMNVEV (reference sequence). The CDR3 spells CASSPFRDRGHEQYF. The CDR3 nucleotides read TGTGCCAGCAGTCCCTTCCGGGACAGGGGACACGAGCAGTACTTC.

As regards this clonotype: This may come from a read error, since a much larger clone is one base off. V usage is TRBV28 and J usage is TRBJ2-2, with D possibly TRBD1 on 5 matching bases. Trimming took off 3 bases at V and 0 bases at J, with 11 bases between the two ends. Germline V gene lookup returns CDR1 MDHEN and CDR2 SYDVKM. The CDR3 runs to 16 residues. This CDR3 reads CASSFPVTANTGELFF. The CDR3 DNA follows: TGTGCCAGCAGTTTCCCAGTGACAGCGAACACCGGGGAGCTGTTTTTT.

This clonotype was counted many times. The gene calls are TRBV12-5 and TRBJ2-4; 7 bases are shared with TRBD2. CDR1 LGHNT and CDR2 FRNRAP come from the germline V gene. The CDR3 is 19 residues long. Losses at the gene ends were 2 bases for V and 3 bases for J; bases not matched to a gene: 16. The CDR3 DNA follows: TGTGCTAGTGGTTTGACCGCCCCCGAGGCGGGGGTATTCAAAAACATTCAGTACTTC. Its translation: CASGLTAPEAGVFKNIQYF.

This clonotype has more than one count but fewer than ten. CDR3 sequence reads: CASSWTSTEQYF. CDR3 DNA: TGTGCCAGCAGCTGGACTAGCACCGAGCAGTACTTC. The chain joins TRBV2 to TRBJ2-7; 8 bases fit TRBD2. The CDR3 loop spans 12 amino acids. The V gene's germline CDR1 is SNHLY and CDR2 FYNNEI. V shed 6 bases, J shed 6 bases, and the junction held 4 bases outside the gene matches. Looking up the rest from reference TRBV2 and TRBJ2-7 gives the full variable domain: EPEVTQTPSHQVTQMGQEVILRCVPISNHLYFYWYRQILGQKVEFLVSFYNNEISEKSEIFDDQFSVERPDGSNFTLKIRSTKLEDSAMYFCASSWTSTEQYFGPGTRLTVT.

The CDR3 spells CSVKLAEYNEQFF. In DNA form, the CDR3 reads TGCAGCGTTAAACTAGCGGAATACAATGAGCAGTTCTTC. The rearrangement links TRBV29-1 to TRBJ2-1; the match to TRBD2 covers 8 bases. The V gene's germline CDR1 is SQVTM and CDR2 ANQGSEA. The CDR3 extends over 13 amino acids. Trimming at V came to 5 bases and at J to 4 bases, leaving 4 bases not matched to a gene.

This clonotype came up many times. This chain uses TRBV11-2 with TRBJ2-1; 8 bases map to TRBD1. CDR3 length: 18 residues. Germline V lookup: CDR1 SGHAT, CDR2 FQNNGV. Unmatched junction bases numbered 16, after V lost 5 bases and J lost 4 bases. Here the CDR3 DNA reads TGTGCCAGCAGCCCCGGAGCCTCAGGGGGCGGAATTTACAATGAGCAGTTCTTC. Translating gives CASSPGASGGGIYNEQFF.

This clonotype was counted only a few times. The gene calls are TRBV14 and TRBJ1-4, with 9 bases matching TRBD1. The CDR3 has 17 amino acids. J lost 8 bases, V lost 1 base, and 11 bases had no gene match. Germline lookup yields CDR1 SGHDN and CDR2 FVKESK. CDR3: CASSQVGNRGREEKLFF. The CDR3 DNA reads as TGTGCCAGCAGCCAAGTTGGAAACAGGGGGCGTGAGGAAAAACTGTTTTTT.

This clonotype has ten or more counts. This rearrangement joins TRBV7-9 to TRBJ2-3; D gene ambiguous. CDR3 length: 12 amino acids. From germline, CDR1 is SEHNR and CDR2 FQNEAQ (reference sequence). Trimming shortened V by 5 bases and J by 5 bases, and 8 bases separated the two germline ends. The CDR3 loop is CASSPMKDTQYF. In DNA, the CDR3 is TGTGCCAGCAGCCCAATGAAAGATACGCAGTATTTT. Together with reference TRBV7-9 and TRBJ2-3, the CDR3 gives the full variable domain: DTGVSQNPRHKITKRGQNVTFRCDPISEHNRLYWYRQTLGQGPEFLTYFQNEAQLEKSRLLSDRFSAERPKGSFSTLEIQRTEQGDSAMYLCASSPMKDTQYFGPGTRLTVL.

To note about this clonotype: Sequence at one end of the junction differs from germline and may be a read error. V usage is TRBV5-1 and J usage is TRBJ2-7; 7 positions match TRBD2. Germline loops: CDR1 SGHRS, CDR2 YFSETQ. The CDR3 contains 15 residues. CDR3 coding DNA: TGCGCCAGCAGCTTGGACGGGAGGCCTAAGCACGAGCAGTGCTTC. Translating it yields CASSLDGRPKHEQCF.

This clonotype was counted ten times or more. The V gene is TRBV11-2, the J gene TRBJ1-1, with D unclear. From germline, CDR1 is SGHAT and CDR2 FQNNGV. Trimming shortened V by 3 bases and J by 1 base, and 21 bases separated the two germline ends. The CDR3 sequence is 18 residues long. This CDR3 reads CASSFWARTNPGNTEAFF. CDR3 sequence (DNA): TGTGCCAGCAGCTTCTGGGCCAGAACTAACCCGGGGAACACTGAAGCTTTCTTT.

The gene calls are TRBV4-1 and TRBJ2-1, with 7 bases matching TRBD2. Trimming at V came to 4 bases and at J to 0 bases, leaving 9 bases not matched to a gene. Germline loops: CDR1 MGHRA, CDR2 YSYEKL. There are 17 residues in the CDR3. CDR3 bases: TGCGCCAGCAGCCCTGGTAGCGGGCGGGCCTCCTACAATGAGCAGTTCTTC. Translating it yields CASSPGSGRASYNEQFF.

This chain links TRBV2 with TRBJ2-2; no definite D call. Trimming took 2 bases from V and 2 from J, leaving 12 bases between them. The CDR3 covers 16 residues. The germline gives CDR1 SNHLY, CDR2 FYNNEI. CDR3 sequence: CASSELAGRNTGELFF. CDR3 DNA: TGTGCCAGCAGTGAATTGGCAGGTAGAAACACCGGGGAGCTGTTTTTT.

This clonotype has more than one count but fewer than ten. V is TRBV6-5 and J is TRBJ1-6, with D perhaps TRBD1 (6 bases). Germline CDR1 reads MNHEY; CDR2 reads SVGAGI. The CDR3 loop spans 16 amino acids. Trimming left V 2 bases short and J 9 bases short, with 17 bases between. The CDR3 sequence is CASSYPGHPGGSPLHF. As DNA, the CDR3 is TGTGCCAGCAGTTACCCGGGACACCCGGGGGGTTCACCCCTCCACTTT.

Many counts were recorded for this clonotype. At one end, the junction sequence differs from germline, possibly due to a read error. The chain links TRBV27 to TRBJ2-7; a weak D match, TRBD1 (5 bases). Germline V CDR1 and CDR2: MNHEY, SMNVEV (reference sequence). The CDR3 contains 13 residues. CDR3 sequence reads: CASSLSFTGRRNF. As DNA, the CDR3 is TGTGCCAGCAGTTTATCCTTCACAGGACGGCGGAACTTC.

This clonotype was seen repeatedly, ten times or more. CDR3 amino acids: CASSLNRVESSYEQYF. Written as DNA, the CDR3 is TGTGCCAGCAGTTTAAATCGGGTCGAAAGCTCCTACGAGCAGTACTTC. V gene TRBV28 combines with J gene TRBJ2-7, with D unclear. Looked up from germline, CDR1 is MDHEN and CDR2 is SYDVKM. V was trimmed by 2 bases and J by 0 bases, leaving 14 bases between them. CDR3 length equals 16 residues.

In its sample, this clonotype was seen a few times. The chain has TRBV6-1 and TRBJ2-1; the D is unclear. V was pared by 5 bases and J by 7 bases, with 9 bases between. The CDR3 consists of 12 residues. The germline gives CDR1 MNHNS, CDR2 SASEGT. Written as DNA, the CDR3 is TGTGCCAGCAGTCGGCCCGCGAATGAGCAGTTCTTC. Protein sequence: CASSRPANEQFF.

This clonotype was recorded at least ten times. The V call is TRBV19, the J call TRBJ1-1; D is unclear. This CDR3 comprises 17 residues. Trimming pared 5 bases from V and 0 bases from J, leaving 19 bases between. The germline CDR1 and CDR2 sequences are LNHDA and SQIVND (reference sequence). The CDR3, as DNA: TGTGCCAGTAGTTCACTGCAAGAGGGAAAGATGAACACTGAAGCTTTCTTT. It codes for CASSSLQEGKMNTEAFF.

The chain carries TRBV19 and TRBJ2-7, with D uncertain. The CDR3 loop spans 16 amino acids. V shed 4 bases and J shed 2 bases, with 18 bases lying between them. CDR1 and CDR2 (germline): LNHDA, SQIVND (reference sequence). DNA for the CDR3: TGTGCCAGTAGTACGGAATTATATCCAACAACCTACGAGCAGTACTTC. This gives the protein CASSTELYPTTYEQYF.

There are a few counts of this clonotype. The CDR3 DNA reads as TGTGCCAGCAGCCAAGTTTCATGGGAACTGTTTTTT. Amino acids: CASSQVSWELFF. The rearrangement joins TRBV14 to TRBJ1-4; unclear D gene. V shed 1 base and J shed 12 bases, with 9 bases lying between them. The CDR3 extends over 12 amino acids. Germline V gene lookup returns CDR1 SGHDN and CDR2 FVKESK.

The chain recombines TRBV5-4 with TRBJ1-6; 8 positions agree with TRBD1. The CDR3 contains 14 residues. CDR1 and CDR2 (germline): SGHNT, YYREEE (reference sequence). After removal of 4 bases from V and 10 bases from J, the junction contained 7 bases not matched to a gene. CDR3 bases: TGTGCCAGCAGCCGGACAGGGCGGGGATCACCCCTCCACTTT. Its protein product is CASSRTGRGSPLHF.

This chain's CDR3 is CASSLIKLKDTEAFF. In nucleotides, the CDR3 is TGTGCCAGCAGCTTGATCAAATTAAAAGACACTGAAGCTTTCTTT. The rearrangement joins TRBV5-8 to TRBJ1-1; D is ambiguous. Per germline, CDR1 SGHTS and CDR2 YDEGEE. V lost 1 base to trimming and J lost 3 bases, with 13 bases between them. The CDR3 loop spans 15 amino acids.

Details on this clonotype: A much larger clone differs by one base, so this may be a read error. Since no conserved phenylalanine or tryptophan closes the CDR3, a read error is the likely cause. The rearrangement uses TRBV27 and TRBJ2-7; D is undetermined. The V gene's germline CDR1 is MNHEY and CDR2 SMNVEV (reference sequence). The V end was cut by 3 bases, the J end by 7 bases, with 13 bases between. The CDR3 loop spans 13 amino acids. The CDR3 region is CASSFGLTTEQYY. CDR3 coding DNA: TGTGCCAGCAGTTTCGGGCTTACGACGGAGCAGTACTAC.

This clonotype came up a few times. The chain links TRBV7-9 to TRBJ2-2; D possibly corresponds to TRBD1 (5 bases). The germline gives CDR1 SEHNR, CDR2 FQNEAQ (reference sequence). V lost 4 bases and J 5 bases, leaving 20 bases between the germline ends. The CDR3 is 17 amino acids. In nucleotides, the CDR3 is TGTGCCAGCAGCTCCTCCAACGGCAGGGCGGTGACCGGGGAGCTGTTTTTT. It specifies CASSSSNGRAVTGELFF.

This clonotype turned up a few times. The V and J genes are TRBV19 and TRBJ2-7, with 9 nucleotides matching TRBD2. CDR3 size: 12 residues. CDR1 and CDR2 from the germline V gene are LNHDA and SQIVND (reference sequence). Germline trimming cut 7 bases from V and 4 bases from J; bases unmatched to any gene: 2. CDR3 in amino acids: CASTSGTYEQYF. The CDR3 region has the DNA TGTGCCAGTACTAGCGGGACGTACGAGCAGTACTTC.

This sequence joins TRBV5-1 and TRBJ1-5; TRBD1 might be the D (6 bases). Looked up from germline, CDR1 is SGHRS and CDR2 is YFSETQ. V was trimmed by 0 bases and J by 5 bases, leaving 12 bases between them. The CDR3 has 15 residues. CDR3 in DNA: TGCGCCAGCAGCTTGGAAGGGGGATGGGATCAGCCCCAGCATTTT. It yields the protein CASSLEGGWDQPQHF.

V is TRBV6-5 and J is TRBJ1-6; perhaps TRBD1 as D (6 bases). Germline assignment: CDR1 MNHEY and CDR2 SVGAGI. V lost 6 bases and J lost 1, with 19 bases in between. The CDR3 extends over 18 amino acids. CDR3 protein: CASSPLGPGDSYNSPLHF. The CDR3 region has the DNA TGTGCCAGCAGCCCCCTGGGCCCAGGGGATTCCTATAATTCACCCCTCCACTTT.